What follows is one TCR beta chain and its context. Some clones are missing from TCRdb's copy, which holds only in-frame ones; the method was immunoSEQ multiplex PCR. The sample lists about 660,000 clones, about 90% occurring once. This sample was taken from a study of shared T cell receptors in the human thymus. CDR3 length equals 18 residues. Germline V gives CDR1 KGHSH, CDR2 LQKENI. V lost 3 bases to trimming and J lost 1 base; unmatched junction nucleotides: 14. The sample also formed part of further work on human thymus T cells. As that report states: Thymus was obtained from resections taken during corrective heart surgery. Thymic and blood repertoires appeared to carry a bias in their V and J gene usage. Among unrelated individuals, related research reported thymic repertoires that overlapped highly.

The sequence was obtained from a boy younger than two with a congenital heart defect. Sequencing input: thymocytes. J is TRBJ2-5 and V is TRBV18; TRBD1 agrees at 7 bases. The CDR3, as DNA: TGTGCCAGCTCACCCTACCCGACAGGGTTGGGCCCCCAAGAGACCCAGTACTTC. Protein: CASSPYPTGLGPQETQYF.